This entry lists 10 T cell receptor delta chains sequenced from one sample in a study of gamma-delta chains in newborns, infants, children. TCRdb used CATT to re-call clones from the reads. The sample has more than 7,000 delta-chain clones; approximately 22% are singletons. The sequenced material came from blood. The receptors were sampled from a child who was a newborn, infant or young child, either healthy, febrile or measles-vaccinated (not recorded which).

The V and J genes are TRDV2 and TRDJ1; TRDD3 is a possible D gene (5 bases). The V and J ends lost 3 bases and 3 bases respectively, with 13 bases between them. This CDR3 has 14 amino acids. Germline V gene lookup returns CDR1 GEAIGNYY and CDR2 EKD. This chain's CDR3 is CACDPLGNADKLIF. The CDR3 region has the DNA TGTGCCTGTGACCCCCTGGGTAACGCCGATAAACTCATCTTT.

This clone was seen more than once but under ten times. This same CDR3 is encoded by further DNA sequences in the sample. The chain combines TRDV2 with TRDJ1, with TRDD3 matching over 12 bases. This CDR3 has 23 residues. Trimming took 4 bases from V and 3 from J; bases not matched to a gene: 29. CDR1 is GEAIGNYY and CDR2 is EKD in the germline V gene. The CDR3 nucleotides read TGTGCCTGTGAACCCCTTCCCGGTCTAATCGGTACACAACTGGGGGATACTCCCGATAAACTCATCTTT. It specifies CACEPLPGLIGTQLGDTPDKLIF.

In this sample, this clone turned up a few times. This may be a read error, as it is one base from a much larger clone. The genes are TRDV2 and TRDJ1, with 10 bases aligning to TRDD3. The CDR3 extends over 18 amino acids. In germline, CDR1 is GEAIGNYY, CDR2 EKD. The J segment lost 0 bases and the V segment lost 6 bases, leaving 15 bases of the junction unmatched. The CDR3 loop reads CACNPTTGGFPYTDKLIF. The CDR3 DNA reads TGTGCCTGTAACCCAACTACTGGGGGATTTCCGTACACCGATAAACTCATCTTT.

The chain is built from TRDV2 and TRDJ3; 7 positions match TRDD3. Germline CDR1 and CDR2: GEAIGNYY and EKD. The CDR3 length is 18 residues. Unmatched junction bases numbered 4, after V lost 0 bases and J lost 0 bases. The CDR3, as DNA: TGTGCCTGTGACACCTGGGGGAGCCACTCCTGGGACACCCGACAGATGTTTTTC. It specifies CACDTWGSHSWDTRQMFF.

This clone was seen more than once but under ten times. One base away lies a much larger clone, so this may be a sequencing read error. This sequence joins TRDV2 and TRDJ3; the match to TRDD3 covers 7 bases. In germline, CDR1 is GEAIGNYY, CDR2 EKD. This CDR3 is built from 17 residues. CDR3 region: CACDTAGGSRDTRQMFF. The CDR3 DNA reads as TGTGCCTGTGACACCGCTGGGGGCTCCCGGGACACCCGACAGATGTTTTTC.

There are a few counts of this clone. This chain connects TRDV2 to TRDJ1, with TRDD3 matching 7 bases. Germline trimming cut 0 bases from V and 0 bases from J; bases unmatched to any gene: 18. The CDR3 contains 20 residues. Per germline, CDR1 GEAIGNYY and CDR2 EKD. CDR3 DNA: TGTGCCTGTGACACCGTCGCCCGGGGGATTGATGATCGCTACACCGATAAACTCATCTTT. It encodes CACDTVARGIDDRYTDKLIF.

This clone was detected only a few times. The V gene is TRDV1, the J gene TRDJ1; 12 nucleotides align to TRDD3. CDR3 length: 19 amino acids. Germline V gene sequence: CDR1 TSWWSYY, CDR2 QGS. Trimming at V came to 4 bases and at J to 0 bases, leaving 12 bases not matched to a gene. The CDR3 bases are TGTGCTCTTGGGGGTCGGTTCCGCCTGGGGGATACGTACACCGATAAACTCATCTTT. Protein product: CALGGRFRLGDTYTDKLIF.

In its sample, this clone was seen a few times. V gene TRDV2 combines with J gene TRDJ1; D gene ambiguous. CDR3 length: 13 amino acids. Trimming cost V 3 bases and J 4 bases, with 11 bases left between them. Per the germline V gene, CDR1 is GEAIGNYY and CDR2 is EKD. The CDR3 protein is CACDAVKGDKLIF. The CDR3 bases are TGTGCCTGTGACGCGGTAAAAGGCGATAAACTCATCTTT.

The J gene is TRDJ1, the V gene TRDV2, with 9 bases aligning to TRDD3. CDR3 length: 21 residues. V was pared by 3 bases and J by 5 bases, with 27 bases of the junction left unmatched. Per the germline V gene, CDR1 is GEAIGNYY and CDR2 is EKD. The CDR3 spells CACDSLGDIGLSPKSIDKLIF. The CDR3 region has the DNA TGTGCCTGTGACTCGTTGGGGGATATTGGTCTCTCCCCTAAGTCCATTGATAAACTCATCTTT.

There are a few counts of this clone. V is TRDV2 and J is TRDJ1; 12 bases map to TRDD3. This CDR3 is 18 amino acids long. The J segment lost 0 bases and the V segment lost 0 bases, leaving 7 bases of the junction unmatched. The germline V gene has CDR1 GEAIGNYY and CDR2 EKD. CDR3 sequence reads: CACDTVAGGYANTDKLIF. CDR3 sequence (DNA): TGTGCCTGTGACACCGTAGCTGGGGGATACGCGAACACCGATAAACTCATCTTT.